This entry concerns a single T cell receptor beta chain. The junction departs from germline at one end; a sequencing error may be responsible. This record belongs to a study of tumor-infiltrating lymphocytes in localized non-small cell lung cancer. Overall study: Resected tumor was paired with non-adjacent uninvolved lung from the same patient.

The CDR3 is 20 amino acids. Per the germline V gene, CDR1 is SGHTA and CDR2 is FQGNSA. Some clones are missing from TCRdb's copy, which holds only in-frame ones; the method was immunoSEQ multiplex PCR. The sample consists of 7,200 or so clones, approximately 60% of them appearing once. This rearrangement joins TRBV7-2 to TRBJ2-6, with 8 bases aligning to TRBD1. Source material: lung tumor tissue. This TCR was recovered from a human donor with non-small cell lung cancer. Written as DNA, the CDR3 is TGTGCCAGCAGCCTAGCCTCCCGGACAGGGCCTATCTCTGGGGCCAACGTCCTGACTTTC. Its translation is CASSLASRTGPISGANVLTF.